The 9 T cell receptor beta chains below were found in one sample sequenced in a study of T cells in localized non-small cell lung cancer. Libraries were prepared by immunoSEQ multiplex PCR; TCRdb keeps only in-frame clonotypes and omits some of them. Of approximately 1,800 clones listed, around 21% are singletons. Sequencing used lung tumor tissue, obtained before any cancer treatment. These receptors all stem from a male donor older than 55 with stage I lung adenocarcinoma.

CDR3 sequence: CASGLTGQSEKLFF. Here the CDR3 DNA reads TGTGCCAGCGGCCTTACAGGGCAGAGTGAAAAACTGTTTTTT. The genes are TRBV28 and TRBJ1-4; D might be TRBD1 (6 bases). The germline V and J ends were trimmed by 8 bases and 7 bases, with 17 bases remaining between them. Germline CDR1 is MDHEN and CDR2 is SYDVKM. The CDR3 runs to 14 residues.

V gene TRBV28 combines with J gene TRBJ2-7; 7 bases agree with TRBD1. This CDR3 has 15 residues. V shed 4 bases and J 5 bases; nucleotides not matched to a gene: 11. The germline V gene has CDR1 MDHEN and CDR2 SYDVKM. The CDR3 here is CASSSHLTGHDEQYF. In nucleotides, the CDR3 is TGTGCCAGCAGTTCCCACTTGACAGGGCACGACGAGCAGTACTTC.

This sequence joins TRBV11-3 and TRBJ2-5, with D perhaps being TRBD1 or TRBD2 (5 bases each). The CDR3 contains 16 residues. V was shortened by 2 bases and J by 2 bases, with 15 bases between the two germline ends. Looked up from germline, CDR1 is SGHNT and CDR2 is YENEEA. CDR3 coding DNA: TGTGCCAGCAGCTTAAGTTGGAGGACATTTCAAGAGACCCAGTACTTC. The encoded protein is CASSLSWRTFQETQYF.

The gene calls are TRBV19 and TRBJ1-5, with 7 bases identical to TRBD1. The CDR3 has 16 amino acids. CDR1 is LNHDA, CDR2 SQIVND, per germline (reference sequence). V was clipped by 5 bases and J by 2 bases; unmatched bases: 9. CDR3 DNA sequence: TGTGCCAGTAGTTCTCGTACCGGGACAGGCAATCAGCCCCAGCATTTT. This gives the protein CASSSRTGTGNQPQHF. The full variable domain, its missing parts supplied by reference TRBV19 and TRBJ1-5, is DGGITQSPKYLFRKEGQNVTLSCEQNLNHDAMYWYRQDPGQGLRLIYYSQIVNDFQKGDIAEGYSVSREKKESFPLTVTSAQKNPTAFYLCASSSRTGTGNQPQHFGDGTRLSIL.

V is TRBV7-5 and J is TRBJ2-2; the tabulated D call, TRBD1, remains unverified against the DNA. TRBV7-5 is a pseudogene segment. The CDR3 length is 15 residues. The CDR3 loop reads CASSLGPFNTGELFF. The CDR3 DNA follows: TGTGCCAGCAGCTTAGGGCCCTTCAACACCGGGGAGCTGTTTTTT.

There are a few counts of this clone. The rearrangement links TRBV12-5 to TRBJ2-7, with 8 nucleotides matching TRBD2. The CDR3 consists of 13 residues. The germline V gene has CDR1 LGHNT and CDR2 FRNRAP. For the CDR3, the DNA is TGTGCCAGCGTGCGGGGGGCCTCCTACGAGCAGTACTTC. Its protein product is CASVRGASYEQYF.

The DNA for the CDR3 is TGTGCCAGCAGCTTACAGGGGTATTCTGAAGCTTTCTTT. Encoded protein: CASSLQGYSEAFF. This chain uses TRBV9 with TRBJ1-1; TRBD1 aligns across 7 bases. Germline V gene data show CDR1 as SGDLS and CDR2 as YYNGEE. The junction had 6 bases not matched to a gene; V was cut back by 4 bases and J by 6 bases. The CDR3 spans 13 residues.

This rearrangement joins TRBV14 to TRBJ1-1, with a tentative D call TRBD1 (5 bases). The CDR3 extends over 14 amino acids. Deletions cut 3 bases from V and 1 base from J, with 9 bases between. Germline-derived CDR1 and CDR2 are SGHDN and FVKESK. CDR3 residues: CASSQTEANTEAFF. For the CDR3, the DNA is TGTGCCAGCAGCCAGACAGAAGCGAACACTGAAGCTTTCTTT.

This clone occurred a few times. The V and J genes are TRBV9 and TRBJ1-1; 7 bases are a match to TRBD1. CDR1 and CDR2 (germline): SGDLS, YYNGEE. V lost 1 base, J lost 4 bases, and 1 base stayed unmatched. CDR3 size: 13 residues. DNA for the CDR3: TGTGCCAGCAGCGTACAGGGGGGCACTGAAGCTTTCTTT. Its protein is CASSVQGGTEAFF. Variable domain in full (rest from reference TRBV9 and TRBJ1-1): DSGVTQTPKHLITATGQRVTLRCSPRSGDLSVYWYQQSLDQGLQFLIQYYNGEERAKGNILERFSAQQFPDLHSELNLSSLELGDSALYFCASSVQGGTEAFFGQGTRLTVV.